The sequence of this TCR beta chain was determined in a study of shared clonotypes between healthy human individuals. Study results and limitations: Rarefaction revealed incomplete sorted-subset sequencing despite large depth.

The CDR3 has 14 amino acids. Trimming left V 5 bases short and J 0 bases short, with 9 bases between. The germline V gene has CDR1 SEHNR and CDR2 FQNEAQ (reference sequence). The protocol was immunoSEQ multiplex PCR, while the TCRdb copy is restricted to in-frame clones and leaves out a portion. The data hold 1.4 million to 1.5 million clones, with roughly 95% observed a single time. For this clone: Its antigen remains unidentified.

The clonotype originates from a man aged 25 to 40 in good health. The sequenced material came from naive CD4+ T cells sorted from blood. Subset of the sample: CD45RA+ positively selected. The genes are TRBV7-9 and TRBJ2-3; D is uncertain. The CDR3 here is CASSRSFSTDTQYF. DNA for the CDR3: TGTGCCAGCAGCCGATCCTTTAGCACAGATACGCAGTATTTT.